The next 3 T cell receptor beta chains were all read from a single sample in a study of tumor-infiltrating lymphocytes in primary liver carcinoma. Unsorted bulk tissue, roughly 20-34 mg of it, served as the source for co-extraction of RNA and DNA. Reverse transcription of roughly 0.45 ug total RNA with a constant-region primer produced TCR beta cDNA. Three nested multiplex PCR rounds, a slightly modified ARM-PCR method, built the TCR beta libraries. TRBV1-TRBV30 forward primers paired with a C-beta reverse primer drove the first two PCR rounds, roughly 10 cycles each. TCRdb independently ran MiXCR on the multiplex PCR reads; one entry per CDR3 protein. Of approximately 46,000 distinct CDR3 sequences in the sample, 75% are singletons; the top ten hold less than 50%. Sequencing was carried out using tumor-adjacent normal liver tissue. These TCRs come from a woman aged 25 to 39 with primary liver carcinoma and hepatitis B virus infection.

This clonotype showed up many times. The genes are TRBV2 and TRBJ1-2; no clear D gene. The CDR3 runs 13 residues. The V gene's germline CDR1 is SNHLY and CDR2 FYNNEI. V was trimmed by 1 base and J by 8 bases, leaving 11 bases between them. In DNA, the CDR3 is TGTGCCAGCAGTGAAGTGGGCACGGGAGGCTACACCTTC. It yields the protein CASSEVGTGGYTF. Full variable domain (rest looked up from reference TRBV2 and TRBJ1-2): EPEVTQTPSHQVTQMGQEVILRCVPISNHLYFYWYRQILGQKVEFLVSFYNNEISEKSEIFDDQFSVERPDGSNFTLKIRSTKLEDSAMYFCASSEVGTGGYTFGSGTRLTVV.

The sample holds many counts of this clonotype. The chain couples TRBV28 to TRBJ2-1; TRBD2 matches at 8 bases. The CDR3 has 17 amino acids. J lost 0 bases, V lost 7 bases, and 11 bases had no gene match. Germline CDR1 and CDR2: MDHEN and SYDVKM. The CDR3 protein is CASKVALLAVSYNEQFF. As DNA, the CDR3 is TGTGCCAGCAAAGTGGCGTTACTAGCGGTCTCCTACAATGAGCAGTTCTTC.

The J gene is TRBJ2-5, the V gene TRBV6-1, with TRBD1 matching 7 bases. Trimming removed 11 bases from V and 3 bases from J; junction bases left unmatched: 15. The CDR3 totals 15 residues. Germline CDR1 is MNHNS and CDR2 is SASEGT. CDR3 in DNA: TGTGCCGGTAGTGTACTAGGGGGCCCGGAAGAGACCCAGTACTTC. Its protein is CAGSVLGGPEETQYF.